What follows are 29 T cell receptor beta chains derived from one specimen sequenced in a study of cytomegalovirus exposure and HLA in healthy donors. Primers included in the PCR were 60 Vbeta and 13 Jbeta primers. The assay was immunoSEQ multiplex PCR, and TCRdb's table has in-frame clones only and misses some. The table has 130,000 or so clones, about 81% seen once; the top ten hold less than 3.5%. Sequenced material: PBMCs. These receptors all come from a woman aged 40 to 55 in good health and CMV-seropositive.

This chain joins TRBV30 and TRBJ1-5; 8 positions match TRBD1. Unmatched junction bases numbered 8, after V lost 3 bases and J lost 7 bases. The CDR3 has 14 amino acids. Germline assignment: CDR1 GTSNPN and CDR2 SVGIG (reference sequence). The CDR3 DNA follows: TGTGCCTGGAGCCTCATGACAGGGGCACAGCCCCAGCATTTT. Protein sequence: CAWSLMTGAQPQHF. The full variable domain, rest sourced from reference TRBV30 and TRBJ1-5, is SQTIHQWPATLVQPVGSPLSLECTVEGTSNPNLYWYRQAAGRGLQLLFYSVGIGQISSEVPQNLSASRPQDRQFILSSKKLLLSDSGFYLCAWSLMTGAQPQHFGDGTRLSIL.

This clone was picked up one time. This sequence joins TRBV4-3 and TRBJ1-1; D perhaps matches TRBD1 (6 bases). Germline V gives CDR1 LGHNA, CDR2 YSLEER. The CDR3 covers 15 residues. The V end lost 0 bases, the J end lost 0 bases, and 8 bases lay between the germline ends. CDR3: CASSQDWGLNTEAFF. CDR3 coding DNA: TGCGCCAGCAGCCAAGATTGGGGGCTGAACACTGAAGCTTTCTTT.

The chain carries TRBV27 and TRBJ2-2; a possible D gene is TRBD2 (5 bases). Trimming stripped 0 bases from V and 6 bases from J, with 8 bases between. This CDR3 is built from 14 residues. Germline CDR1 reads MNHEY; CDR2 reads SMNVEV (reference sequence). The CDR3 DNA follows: TGTGCCAGCAGTTTATCGCGGGTGGCCGGGGAGCTGTTTTTT. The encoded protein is CASSLSRVAGELFF.

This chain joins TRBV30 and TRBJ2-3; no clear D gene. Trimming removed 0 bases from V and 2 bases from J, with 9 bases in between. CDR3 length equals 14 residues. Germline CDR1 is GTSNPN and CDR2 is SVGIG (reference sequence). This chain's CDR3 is CAWSVVQVTDTQYF. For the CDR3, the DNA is TGTGCCTGGAGTGTTGTCCAGGTCACAGATACGCAGTATTTT.

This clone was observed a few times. The CDR3 nucleotides read TGCGCCAGCACAAGCGGGGGGGGCTATGGCTACACCTTC. Protein sequence: CASTSGGGYGYTF. The V gene is TRBV23-1, the J gene TRBJ1-2; a weak D match, TRBD1 (5 bases). TRBV23-1 falls under the ORF class, with uncertain function. The CDR3 loop spans 13 amino acids. V was shortened by 7 bases and J by 4 bases, with 13 bases between the two germline ends.

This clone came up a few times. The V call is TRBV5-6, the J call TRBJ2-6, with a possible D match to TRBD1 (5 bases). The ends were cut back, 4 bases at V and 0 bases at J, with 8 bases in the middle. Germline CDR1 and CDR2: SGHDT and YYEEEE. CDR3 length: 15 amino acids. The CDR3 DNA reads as TGTGCCAGCAGCCTGGGGCTCTCTGGGGCCAACGTCCTGACTTTC. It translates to CASSLGLSGANVLTF.

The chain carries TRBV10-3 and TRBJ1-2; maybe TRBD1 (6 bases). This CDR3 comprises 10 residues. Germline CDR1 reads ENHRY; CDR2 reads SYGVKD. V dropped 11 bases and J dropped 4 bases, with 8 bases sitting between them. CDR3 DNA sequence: TGTGCCGTGGGGGCCTATGGCTACACCTTC. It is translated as CAVGAYGYTF.

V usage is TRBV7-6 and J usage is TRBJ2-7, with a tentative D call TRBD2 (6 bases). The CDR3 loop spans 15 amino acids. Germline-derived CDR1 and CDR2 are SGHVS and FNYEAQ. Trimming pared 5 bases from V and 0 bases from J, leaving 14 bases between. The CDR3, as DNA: TGTGCCAGCAGCCTCACGCGGGGAGGCTCCTACGAGCAGTACTTC. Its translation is CASSLTRGGSYEQYF.

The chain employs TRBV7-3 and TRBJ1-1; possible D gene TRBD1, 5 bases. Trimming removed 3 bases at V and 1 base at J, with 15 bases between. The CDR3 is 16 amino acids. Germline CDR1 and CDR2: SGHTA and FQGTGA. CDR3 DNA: TGTGCCAGCAGCTTCATTTTCAGGGTTGGGAACACTGAAGCTTTCTTT. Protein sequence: CASSFIFRVGNTEAFF.

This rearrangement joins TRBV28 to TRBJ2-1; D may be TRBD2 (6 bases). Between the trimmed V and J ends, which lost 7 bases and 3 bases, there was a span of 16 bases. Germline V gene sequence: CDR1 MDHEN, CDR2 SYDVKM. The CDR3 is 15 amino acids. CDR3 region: CASKRRDLNYNEQFF. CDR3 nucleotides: TGTGCCAGCAAGAGGCGGGACCTAAACTACAATGAGCAGTTCTTC.

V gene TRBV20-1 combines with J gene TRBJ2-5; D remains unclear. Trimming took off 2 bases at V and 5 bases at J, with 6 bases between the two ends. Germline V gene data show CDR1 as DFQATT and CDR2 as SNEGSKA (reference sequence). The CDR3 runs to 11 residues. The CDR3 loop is CSARLTETQYF. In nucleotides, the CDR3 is TGCAGTGCTAGACTAACGGAGACCCAGTACTTC.

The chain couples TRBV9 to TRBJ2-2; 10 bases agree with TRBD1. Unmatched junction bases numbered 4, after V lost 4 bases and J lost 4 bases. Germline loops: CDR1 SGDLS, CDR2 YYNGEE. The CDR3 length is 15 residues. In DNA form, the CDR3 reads TGTGCCAGCAGCCGGACAGGGGGGTCCACCGGGGAGCTGTTTTTT. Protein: CASSRTGGSTGELFF. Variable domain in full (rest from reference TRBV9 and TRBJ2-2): DSGVTQTPKHLITATGQRVTLRCSPRSGDLSVYWYQQSLDQGLQFLIQYYNGEERAKGNILERFSAQQFPDLHSELNLSSLELGDSALYFCASSRTGGSTGELFFGEGSRLTVL.

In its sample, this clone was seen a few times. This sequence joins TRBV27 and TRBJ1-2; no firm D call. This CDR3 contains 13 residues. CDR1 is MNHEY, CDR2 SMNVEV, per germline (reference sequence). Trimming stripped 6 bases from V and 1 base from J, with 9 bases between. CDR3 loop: CASRAADNYGYTF. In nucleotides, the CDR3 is TGTGCCAGCAGGGCGGCAGATAACTATGGCTACACCTTC.

CDR3 protein: CASSVGGAGPQETQYF. The CDR3 bases are TGTGCCAGCAGCGTAGGAGGTGCGGGGCCCCAAGAGACCCAGTACTTC. The chain has TRBV9 and TRBJ2-5, with D possibly matching TRBD2 (6 bases). The CDR3 length is 16 residues. Germline loops: CDR1 SGDLS, CDR2 YYNGEE. Trimming cost V 0 bases and J 1 base, with 13 bases left between them.

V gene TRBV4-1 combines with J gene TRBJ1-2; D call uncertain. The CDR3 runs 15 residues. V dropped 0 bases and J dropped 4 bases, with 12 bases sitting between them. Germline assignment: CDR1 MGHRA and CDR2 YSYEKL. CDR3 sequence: CASSQDRGSRYGYTF. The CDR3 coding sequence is TGCGCCAGCAGCCAAGACCGGGGATCCCGCTATGGCTACACCTTC.

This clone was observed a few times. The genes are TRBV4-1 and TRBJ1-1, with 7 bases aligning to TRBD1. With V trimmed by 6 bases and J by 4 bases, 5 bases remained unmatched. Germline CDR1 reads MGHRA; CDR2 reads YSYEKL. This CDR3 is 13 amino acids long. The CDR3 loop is CASRPDRATEAFF. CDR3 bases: TGCGCCAGCAGGCCCGACAGGGCCACTGAAGCTTTCTTT.

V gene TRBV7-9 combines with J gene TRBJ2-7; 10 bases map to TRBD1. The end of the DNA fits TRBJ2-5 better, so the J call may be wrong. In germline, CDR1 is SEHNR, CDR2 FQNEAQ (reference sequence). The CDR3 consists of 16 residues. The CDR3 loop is CASSSPTGGHRETQYF. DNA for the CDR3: TGTGCCAGCAGCTCCCCGACAGGGGGCCATCGGGAGACCCAGTACTTC.

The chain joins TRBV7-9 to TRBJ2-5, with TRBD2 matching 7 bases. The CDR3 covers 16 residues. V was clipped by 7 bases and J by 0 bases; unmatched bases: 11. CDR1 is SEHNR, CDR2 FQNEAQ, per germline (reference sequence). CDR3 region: CASTPPSGPHQETQYF. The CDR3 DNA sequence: TGTGCCAGCACCCCTCCTAGCGGACCACACCAAGAGACCCAGTACTTC.

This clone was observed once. CDR3 sequence: CASSYGSIQGDTQYF. CDR3 nucleotides: TGTGCCAGCAGTTATGGCTCGATTCAGGGGGATACGCAGTATTTT. The chain has TRBV6-6 and TRBJ2-3; D is possibly TRBD1 (6 bases). This CDR3 spans 15 amino acids. Germline CDR1 MNHNY, CDR2 SVGAGI (reference sequence). The V end lost 3 bases, the J end lost 6 bases, and 16 bases lay between the germline ends.

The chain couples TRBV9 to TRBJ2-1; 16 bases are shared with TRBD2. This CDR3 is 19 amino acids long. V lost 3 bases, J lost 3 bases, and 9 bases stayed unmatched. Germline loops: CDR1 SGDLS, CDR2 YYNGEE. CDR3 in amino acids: CASSDLGLAGGPVYNEQFF. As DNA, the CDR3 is TGTGCCAGCAGCGACCTGGGACTAGCGGGAGGGCCGGTCTACAATGAGCAGTTCTTC.

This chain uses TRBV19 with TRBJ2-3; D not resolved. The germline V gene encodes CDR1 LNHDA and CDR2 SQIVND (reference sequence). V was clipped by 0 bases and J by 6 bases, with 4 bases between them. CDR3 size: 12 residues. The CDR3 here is CASSIDGDTQYF. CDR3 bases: TGTGCCAGTAGTATAGACGGGGATACGCAGTATTTT.

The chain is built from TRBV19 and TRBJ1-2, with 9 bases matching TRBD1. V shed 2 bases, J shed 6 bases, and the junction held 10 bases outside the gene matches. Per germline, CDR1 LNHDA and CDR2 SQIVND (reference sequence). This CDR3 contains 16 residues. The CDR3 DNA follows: TGTGCCAGTAGTATATTCCCCTCCGGGACAGGGAATGGCTACACCTTC. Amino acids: CASSIFPSGTGNGYTF.

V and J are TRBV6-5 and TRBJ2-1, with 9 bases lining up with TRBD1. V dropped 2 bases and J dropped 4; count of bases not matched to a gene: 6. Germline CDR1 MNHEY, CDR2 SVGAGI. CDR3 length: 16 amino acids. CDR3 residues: CASSYRDRAPYNEQFF. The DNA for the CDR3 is TGTGCCAGCAGTTACAGGGACAGGGCCCCTTACAATGAGCAGTTCTTC.

As DNA, the CDR3 is TGTGCCAGCAGTCCTAGAGGACAGACCCCCGGCAATGAGCAGTTCTTC. It specifies CASSPRGQTPGNEQFF. The rearrangement uses TRBV7-3 and TRBJ2-1, with D possibly being TRBD1 (6 bases). Trimming took 6 bases from V and 6 from J, leaving 21 bases between them. In germline, CDR1 is SGHTA, CDR2 FQGTGA. The CDR3 has 16 residues. Full variable domain (outside the CDR3, taken from reference TRBV7-3 and TRBJ2-1): GAGVSQTPSNKVTEKGKYVELRCDPISGHTALYWYRQSLGQGPEFLIYFQGTGAADDSGLPNDRFFAVRPEGSVSTLKIQRTERGDSAVYLCASSPRGQTPGNEQFFGPGTRLTVL.

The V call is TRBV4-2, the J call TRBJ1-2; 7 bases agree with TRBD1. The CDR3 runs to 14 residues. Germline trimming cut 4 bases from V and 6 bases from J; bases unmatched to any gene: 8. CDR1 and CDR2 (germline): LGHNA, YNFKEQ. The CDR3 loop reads CASSLRTGENGYTF. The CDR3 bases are TGTGCCAGCAGCCTTAGGACAGGAGAAAATGGCTACACCTTC.

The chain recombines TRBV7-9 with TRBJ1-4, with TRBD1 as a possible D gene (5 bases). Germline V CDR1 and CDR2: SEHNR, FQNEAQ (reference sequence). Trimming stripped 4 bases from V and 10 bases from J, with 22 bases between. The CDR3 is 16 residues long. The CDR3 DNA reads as TGTGCCAGCAGCTCAATAAAGCAGGGTCTCCTTAGAAAACTGTTTTTT. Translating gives CASSSIKQGLLRKLFF.

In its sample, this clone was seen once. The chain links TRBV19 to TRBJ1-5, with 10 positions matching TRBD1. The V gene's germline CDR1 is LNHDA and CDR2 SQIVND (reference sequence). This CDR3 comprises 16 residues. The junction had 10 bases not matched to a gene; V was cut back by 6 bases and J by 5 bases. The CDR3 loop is CASRTRSGQGYQPQHF. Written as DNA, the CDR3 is TGTGCCAGTAGGACTCGCTCGGGACAGGGGTATCAGCCCCAGCATTTT.

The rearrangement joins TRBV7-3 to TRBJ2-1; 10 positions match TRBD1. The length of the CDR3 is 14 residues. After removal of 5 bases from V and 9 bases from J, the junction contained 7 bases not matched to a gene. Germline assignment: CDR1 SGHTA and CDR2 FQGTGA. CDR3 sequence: CASSVYGQGGEQFF. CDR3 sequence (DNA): TGTGCCAGCAGCGTATACGGACAGGGGGGTGAGCAGTTCTTC.

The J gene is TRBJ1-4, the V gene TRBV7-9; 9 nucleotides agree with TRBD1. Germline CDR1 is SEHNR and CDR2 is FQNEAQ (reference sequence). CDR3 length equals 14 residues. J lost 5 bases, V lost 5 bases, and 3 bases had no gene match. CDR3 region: CASSPGTGNEKLFF. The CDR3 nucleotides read TGTGCCAGCAGCCCCGGGACAGGGAATGAAAAACTGTTTTTT.